This T cell receptor beta chain was captured in a study of shared clonotypes between healthy human individuals. Study background: Donors had three CD4 naive, three CD4 memory, two CD8 naive and one CD8 memory plate apiece.

Notes on this clone: The antigen is not known.

Study-level results: Generally, naive subsets (rather than memory subsets) showed larger estimated richness. Clonotypes not shared had lower generation probabilities than those common to all four donors.

CDR1 and CDR2 (germline): SGHTA, FQGTGA. V lost 6 bases, J lost 5 bases, and 3 bases stayed unmatched. This CDR3 has 14 residues. Researchers ran the assay at a deep level. This table comes from immunoSEQ multiplex PCR, and its TCRdb copy is limited to in-frame clones, with some not included. The sample records about 960,000 clones, over 75% being singletons. The source material was memory CD4+ T cells sorted from blood. The subset: CD45RA-negative fraction. V is TRBV7-3 and J is TRBJ1-6; 8 bases line up with TRBD1. The sequence came from a young man in good health. This CDR3 reads CASRGQANNSPLHF. Here the CDR3 DNA reads TGTGCCAGCAGGGGACAGGCGAATAATTCACCCCTCCACTTT.